The 25 T cell receptor beta chains listed next were all sequenced from one sample in a study of cytomegalovirus exposure and HLA in healthy donors. Primers: 60 Vbeta forward and 13 Jbeta reverse. Only in-frame clones appear in the TCRdb table, and some are missing; sequencing was by immunoSEQ multiplex PCR. The table lists some 40,000 clones, around 49% of them singletons. Material: PBMCs. These receptors were obtained from a woman between 35 and 50 years old in good health and CMV-seropositive.

This clone appeared a few times. The V gene is TRBV4-3, the J gene TRBJ1-1, with D possibly TRBD1 on 5 matching bases. V was trimmed by 0 bases and J by 1 base, leaving 9 bases between them. Per the germline V gene, CDR1 is LGHNA and CDR2 is YSLEER. The CDR3 covers 15 residues. CDR3 protein: CASSQDHTGNTEAFF. The CDR3 DNA reads as TGCGCCAGCAGCCAAGATCATACAGGGAACACTGAAGCTTTCTTT.

To note about this clone: One end of the junction is discordant with germline, which a read error may explain. This chain links TRBV11-2 with TRBJ1-5; D not resolved. The CDR3 consists of 16 residues. In germline, CDR1 is SGHAT, CDR2 FQNNGV. For the CDR3, the DNA is TGTGCCAGCAGCCTAGAGGGCACTTATAGCAATCAGCCCCAGCATTTT. Its translation is CASSLEGTYSNQPQHF.

This chain links TRBV9 with TRBJ1-2; TRBD1 is a possible D gene (6 bases). The CDR3 length is 17 residues. Germline V lookup: CDR1 SGDLS, CDR2 YYNGEE. The V end was cut by 3 bases, the J end by 4 bases, with 22 bases between. In DNA form, the CDR3 reads TGTGCCAGCAGCGAGACAACTAACAGGGTTGGTAGCTATGGCTACACCTTC. Its translation is CASSETTNRVGSYGYTF. Supplemented by reference TRBV9 and TRBJ1-2, the full variable domain reads DSGVTQTPKHLITATGQRVTLRCSPRSGDLSVYWYQQSLDQGLQFLIQYYNGEERAKGNILERFSAQQFPDLHSELNLSSLELGDSALYFCASSETTNRVGSYGYTFGSGTRLTVV.

The J gene is TRBJ1-5, the V gene TRBV11-2; unclear D gene. Per germline, CDR1 SGHAT and CDR2 FQNNGV. The V gene lost 1 base and the J gene lost 0 bases, with 7 bases spanning the gap. The CDR3 has 15 amino acids. The CDR3 here is CASSLGTNSNQPQHF. For the CDR3, the DNA is TGTGCCAGCAGCTTAGGAACTAATAGCAATCAGCCCCAGCATTTT.

The V and J genes are TRBV19 and TRBJ1-6; D is undetermined. V was shortened by 0 bases and J by 8 bases, with 14 bases between the two germline ends. CDR1 and CDR2 from the germline V gene are LNHDA and SQIVND (reference sequence). This CDR3 spans 16 amino acids. CDR3 region: CASSIDAAQRYSPLHF. The CDR3 DNA sequence: TGTGCCAGTAGTATAGATGCAGCCCAGCGCTATTCACCCCTCCACTTT.

At least ten counts were recorded for this clone. The rearrangement links TRBV27 to TRBJ1-1, with D possibly TRBD1 on 5 matching bases. The germline V gene has CDR1 MNHEY and CDR2 SMNVEV (reference sequence). The CDR3 is 13 amino acids. V dropped 0 bases and J dropped 7 bases, with 9 bases sitting between them. The CDR3 reads CASSLSWGLEAFF. CDR3 nucleotide sequence: TGTGCCAGCAGTTTATCTTGGGGACTTGAAGCTTTCTTT.

This clone is a singleton in its sample. This rearrangement joins TRBV14 to TRBJ1-3, with 11 bases fitting TRBD1. With 0 bases clipped from V and 3 bases from J, the junction kept 10 bases outside the gene matches. Germline CDR1 reads SGHDN; CDR2 reads FVKESK. CDR3 length equals 19 residues. In DNA, the CDR3 is TGTGCCAGCAGCCAAGAGGGTCCCGGACAGGGGGCGCTTGGAAACACCATATATTTT. It is translated as CASSQEGPGQGALGNTIYF.

The chain combines TRBV4-3 with TRBJ1-2, with 7 bases identical to TRBD1. Germline CDR1 LGHNA, CDR2 YSLEER. Trimming removed 4 bases from V and 3 bases from J; junction bases left unmatched: 11. This CDR3 comprises 16 residues. This CDR3 reads CASSPSRGIADYGYTF. As DNA, the CDR3 is TGCGCCAGCAGCCCCTCCAGGGGGATAGCGGACTATGGCTACACCTTC.

This clone turned up a few times. V and J are TRBV2 and TRBJ2-5; a possible D gene is TRBD2 (5 bases). The CDR3 has 11 amino acids. Looked up from germline, CDR1 is SNHLY and CDR2 is FYNNEI. V was cut by 10 bases and J by 5 bases, with 11 bases left in between. The CDR3 loop is CATSSGETQYF. The DNA of the CDR3 is TGTGCCACTTCCTCGGGGGAGACCCAGTACTTC.

On this clone: This same CDR3 is encoded by further DNA sequences in the sample. The chain is built from TRBV6-1 and TRBJ1-1; perhaps TRBD1 as D (6 bases). Deletions cut 8 bases from V and 1 base from J, with 17 bases between. The CDR3 is 15 amino acids. Per the germline V gene, CDR1 is MNHNS and CDR2 is SASEGT. Written as DNA, the CDR3 is TGTGCCAGCTATACAGGGACAAATGCGAACACTGAAGCTTTCTTT. It yields the protein CASYTGTNANTEAFF.

V is TRBV19 and J is TRBJ2-7; TRBD2 matches at 8 bases. Germline CDR1 is LNHDA and CDR2 is SQIVND (reference sequence). CDR3 length: 14 residues. The CDR3 nucleotides read TGTGCGTCAGCCCCACGGGGGGGTCACTACGAGCAGTACTTC. This encodes CASAPRGGHYEQYF.

This rearrangement joins TRBV7-9 to TRBJ1-1, with 9 bases matching TRBD1. Germline trimming cut 4 bases from V and 3 bases from J; bases unmatched to any gene: 6. Per the germline V gene, CDR1 is SEHNR and CDR2 is FQNEAQ (reference sequence). This CDR3 is 15 amino acids long. In DNA form, the CDR3 reads TGTGCCAGCAGCTCAACACAGGGGGCGTACACTGAAGCTTTCTTT. The encoded protein is CASSSTQGAYTEAFF.

About this clone itself: It is likely a read error, because the conserved phenylalanine at the end of the CDR3 is missing. V usage is TRBV4-1 and J usage is TRBJ1-1; TRBD1 might be the D (5 bases). The germline gives CDR1 MGHRA, CDR2 YSYEKL. The CDR3 is 16 amino acids. Trimming removed 1 base from V and 3 bases from J, with 15 bases in between. CDR3 nucleotides: TGCGCCAGCAGCCAAGGTGCGGCGGGGGGAGACACTGAAGCTTTCGTT. It specifies CASSQGAAGGDTEAFV.

This rearrangement joins TRBV5-7 to TRBJ2-7, with TRBD1 matching over 7 bases. TRBV5-7 is an ORF for which the function is uncertain. The CDR3 consists of 18 residues. V dropped 4 bases and J dropped 3; count of bases not matched to a gene: 19. The CDR3 bases are TGTGCCAGCAGCCCTCCGATTGGGACAGACACCTTTGGCTACGAGCAGTACTTC. This sequence encodes CASSPPIGTDTFGYEQYF.

The J gene is TRBJ2-2, the V gene TRBV25-1; TRBD1 matches at 7 bases. Trimming at V came to 6 bases and at J to 5 bases, leaving 6 bases not matched to a gene. Germline CDR1 reads MGHDK; CDR2 reads SYGVNS. This CDR3 spans 14 amino acids. CDR3 region: CASSGQDGTGELFF. As DNA, the CDR3 is TGTGCCAGCAGCGGACAGGATGGGACCGGGGAGCTGTTTTTT.

This chain uses TRBV10-3 with TRBJ2-7; the match to TRBD2 covers 15 bases. The CDR3 is 18 residues long. Germline V CDR1 and CDR2: ENHRY, SYGVKD. V was pared by 0 bases and J by 10 bases, with 13 bases of the junction left unmatched. The CDR3 DNA reads TGTGCCATCAGTGAGTCCTTCGCCTCCGGGACTAGCGGGGGGCTTCAGTACTTC. Protein sequence: CAISESFASGTSGGLQYF.

The chain links TRBV28 to TRBJ1-5; 8 positions match TRBD1. J was trimmed by 7 bases and V by 4 bases; bases with no gene match: 6. The germline V gene has CDR1 MDHEN and CDR2 SYDVKM. CDR3 length: 14 residues. This CDR3 reads CASSSTGVGQPQHF. The CDR3 nucleotides read TGTGCCAGCAGTTCGACAGGGGTTGGGCAGCCCCAGCATTTT.

This chain joins TRBV9 and TRBJ2-1, with D maybe TRBD2 (7 bases). Trimming removed 4 bases at V and 4 bases at J, with 15 bases between. This CDR3 has 15 amino acids. Germline loops: CDR1 SGDLS, CDR2 YYNGEE. The CDR3 is CASSTGRGPYNEQFF. The DNA of the CDR3 is TGTGCCAGCAGCACGGGGCGGGGGCCTTACAATGAGCAGTTCTTC. The variable domain in full, with the rest retrieved from reference TRBV9 and TRBJ2-1, is DSGVTQTPKHLITATGQRVTLRCSPRSGDLSVYWYQQSLDQGLQFLIQYYNGEERAKGNILERFSAQQFPDLHSELNLSSLELGDSALYFCASSTGRGPYNEQFFGPGTRLTVL.

The table lists this clone with a few counts. The V call is TRBV6-6, the J call TRBJ1-4; TRBD1 might be the D (5 bases). The germline V gene has CDR1 MNHNY and CDR2 SVGAGI (reference sequence). This CDR3 contains 14 residues. V shed 8 bases and J shed 5 bases, with 15 bases lying between them. The CDR3 DNA sequence: TGTGCCAGCCAAAAATTCCCAGGGAATGAAAAACTGTTTTTT. Its translation: CASQKFPGNEKLFF.

V gene TRBV28 combines with J gene TRBJ2-7; the D gene is possibly TRBD2 (5 bases). V was shortened by 8 bases and J by 3 bases, with 14 bases between the two germline ends. The CDR3 is made up of 13 amino acids. Germline CDR1 MDHEN, CDR2 SYDVKM. CDR3: CASSLGRGYEQYF. Here the CDR3 DNA reads TGTGCCAGCTCTTTGGGCCGGGGCTACGAGCAGTACTTC.

There are a few counts of this clone. The gene calls are TRBV30 and TRBJ1-2; no definite D call. V lost 3 bases to trimming and J lost 13 bases, with 18 bases between them. CDR1 GTSNPN and CDR2 SVGIG come from the germline V gene (reference sequence). This CDR3 region has 12 residues. Here the CDR3 DNA reads TGTGCCTGGAGCCATACAGACCCCCTCTCCACCTTC. Protein: CAWSHTDPLSTF.

The V and J genes are TRBV28 and TRBJ2-2; TRBD1 is a possible D gene (6 bases). The CDR3 runs to 16 residues. Trimming pared 5 bases from V and 3 bases from J, leaving 16 bases between. Germline lookup yields CDR1 MDHEN and CDR2 SYDVKM. The chain's CDR3 is CASSPTYRDYTGELFF. In DNA, the CDR3 is TGTGCCAGCAGTCCAACCTACAGGGATTACACCGGGGAGCTGTTTTTT.

This clone was observed a handful of times. Mismatch with germline at one junction end may stem from a read error. Different DNA sequences within this sample yield the same CDR3. The chain employs TRBV5-8 and TRBJ1-3; TRBD1 matches at 7 bases. This CDR3 spans 14 amino acids. Germline-derived CDR1 and CDR2 are SGHTS and YDEGEE. The CDR3 DNA reads as TGTGCCAGCACCTTGACAGGGACCGGAAACACCATATATTTT. This translates into CASTLTGTGNTIYF. Based on the CDR3 plus reference TRBV5-8 and TRBJ1-3, the full variable domain is EAGVTQSPTHLIKTRGQQATLRCSPISGHTSVYWYQQALGLGLQFLLWYDEGEERNRGNFPPRFSGRQFPNYSSELNVNALELEDSALYLCASTLTGTGNTIYFGEGSWLTVV.

The V and J genes are TRBV5-1 and TRBJ2-7, with 7 bases fitting TRBD2. Germline CDR1 and CDR2: SGHRS and YFSETQ. The trim removed 0 bases at V and 6 bases at J, leaving 3 bases unmatched. The CDR3 sequence is 13 residues long. The CDR3 nucleotides are TGCGCCAGCAGCTTGGAACTAGCGACCGAGCAGTACTTC. Its translation: CASSLELATEQYF.

The rearrangement links TRBV11-2 to TRBJ1-2; the match to TRBD1 covers 8 bases. This CDR3 contains 14 residues. Germline V gives CDR1 SGHAT, CDR2 FQNNGV. V lost 5 bases and J lost 3; bases outside the gene matches: 5. This CDR3 is CASSPGTGDYGYTF. CDR3 in DNA: TGTGCCAGCAGCCCCGGGACAGGAGACTATGGCTACACCTTC.